Included here is one TCR beta chain sequence, with context. Its antigen is not known. The ends lost 4 bases at V and 2 bases at J; junction bases unmatched: 4. Germline values: CDR1 SEHNR, CDR2 FQNEAQ (reference sequence). The CDR3 has 15 amino acids. Generated by immunoSEQ multiplex PCR, the TCRdb table keeps only in-frame clones and is missing some. The table has around 83,000 clones, about 88% seen once. This specimen belongs to a study of OX40 agonist ivuxolimab in advanced cancers. Points from the study as a whole: Among the lowest peripheral clonal expansion occurred in 0.1-3.0 mg/kg partial responders. Still undetermined is the antigen specificity of the expanded peripheral T cells.

Sample: CD4+ or CD8+ T cells sorted from blood, taken in a trial of the OX40 agonist ivuxolimab. This receptor was taken from an adult with an advanced solid tumor such as melanoma, head and neck, liver or kidney cancer. This chain links TRBV7-9 with TRBJ2-7; 11 nucleotides agree with TRBD2. The CDR3 DNA reads as TGTGCCAGCAGCTCGGGACTAGCGGCTACCTACGAGCAGTACTTC. It specifies CASSSGLAATYEQYF.